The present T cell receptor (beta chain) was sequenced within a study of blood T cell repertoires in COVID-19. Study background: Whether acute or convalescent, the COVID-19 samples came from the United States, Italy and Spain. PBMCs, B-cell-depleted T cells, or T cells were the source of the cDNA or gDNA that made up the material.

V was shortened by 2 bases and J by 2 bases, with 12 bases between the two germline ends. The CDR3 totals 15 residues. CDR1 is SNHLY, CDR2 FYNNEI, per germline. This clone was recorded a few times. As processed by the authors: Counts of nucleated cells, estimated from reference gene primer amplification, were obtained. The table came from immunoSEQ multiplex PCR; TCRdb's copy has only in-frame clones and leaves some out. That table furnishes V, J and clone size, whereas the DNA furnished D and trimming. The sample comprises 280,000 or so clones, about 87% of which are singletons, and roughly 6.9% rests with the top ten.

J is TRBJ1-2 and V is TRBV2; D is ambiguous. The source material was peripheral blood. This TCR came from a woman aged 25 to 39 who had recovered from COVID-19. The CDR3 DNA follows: TGTGCCAGCAGTGAAAGATGGCCGCCCAACTATGGCTACACCTTC. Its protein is CASSERWPPNYGYTF.